Sequencing of this T cell receptor beta chain was carried out in a study of regulatory dendritic cells for organ transplantation. About the research overall: Day 6 dendritic cell cultures were stimulated with LPS.

Sorted subsets were CFSE-labeled and cultured approximately 5 days with allogeneic dendritic cells. TCRdb's copy holds only in-frame clones and misses some; the assay was immunoSEQ multiplex PCR. This sample has about 21,000 clones, with around 86% found just once. There are 11 residues in the CDR3. Germline V gene lookup returns CDR1 DFQATT and CDR2 SNEGSKA (reference sequence). Trimming took off 5 bases at V and 2 bases at J, with 7 bases between the two ends. As for this clone: Its cognate antigen is unknown.

The sample comprised naive CD4+ T cells from blood cultured with dendritic cells. Noted subset: CD45RA+ naive T cells. The rearrangement joins TRBV20-1 to TRBJ2-7; D is perhaps TRBD1 (5 bases). The TCR originated in a human donor in good health. In DNA form, the CDR3 reads TGCAGTGCTGCGACAGCCTACGAGCAGTACTTC. The encoded protein is CSAATAYEQYF.